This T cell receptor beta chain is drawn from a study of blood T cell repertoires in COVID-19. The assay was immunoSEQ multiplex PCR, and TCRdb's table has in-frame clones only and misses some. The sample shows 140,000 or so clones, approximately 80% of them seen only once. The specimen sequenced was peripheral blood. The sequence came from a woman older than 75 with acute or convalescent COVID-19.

The CDR3 sequence: CASSRTRTGNSPLHF. CDR3 bases: TGTGCCAGCAGTCGAACACGGACAGGGAATTCACCCCTCCACTTT. V gene TRBV6-5 combines with J gene TRBJ1-6, with 8 nucleotides matching TRBD1. Per germline, CDR1 MNHEY and CDR2 SVGAGI. The CDR3 sequence is 15 residues long. Unmatched junction bases numbered 7, after V lost 5 bases and J lost 7 bases.